The 14 T cell receptor beta chains below come from one sample, sequenced in a study of T cell responses to AZD1222 COVID-19 vaccine. TCRdb's copy holds only in-frame clones and misses some; the assay was immunoSEQ multiplex PCR. Of about 150,000 clones listed, around 85% were seen once; the top ten hold approximately 5.1%. The specimen was peripheral blood, collected on day 0 of MenACWY control vaccination. The receptors stem from an adult in good health.

V and J are TRBV2 and TRBJ2-1; tentative D call: TRBD2 (7 bases). CDR1 SNHLY and CDR2 FYNNEI come from the germline V gene. The CDR3 loop spans 14 amino acids. The CDR3 protein is CASQLGGPGSEQFF. Here the CDR3 DNA reads TGTGCTTCCCAACTGGGGGGGCCGGGATCGGAGCAGTTCTTC.

The CDR3 reads CASSGTGAMNTEAFF. CDR3 nucleotides: TGTGCCAGCAGCGGGACAGGGGCCATGAACACTGAAGCTTTCTTT. The chain carries TRBV6-5 and TRBJ1-1; 10 nucleotides agree with TRBD1. CDR3 length: 15 residues. From germline, CDR1 is MNHEY and CDR2 SVGAGI. The V and J ends lost 6 bases and 0 bases, in that order; junction bases with no gene match: 4.

V is TRBV9 and J is TRBJ2-2, with TRBD2 matching over 7 bases. Looked up from germline, CDR1 is SGDLS and CDR2 is YYNGEE. This CDR3 region has 16 residues. V shed 0 bases, J shed 13 bases, and the junction held 15 bases outside the gene matches. CDR3 nucleotides: TGTGCCAGCAGCGTAGGGGCTAGCGGCGTTTTGGAGGGGCTGTTTTTT. Translating it yields CASSVGASGVLEGLFF. Looking up the rest from reference TRBV9 and TRBJ2-2 gives the full variable domain: DSGVTQTPKHLITATGQRVTLRCSPRSGDLSVYWYQQSLDQGLQFLIQYYNGEERAKGNILERFSAQQFPDLHSELNLSSLELGDSALYFCASSVGASGVLEGLFFGEGSRLTVL.

The gene calls are TRBV27 and TRBJ1-1; D might be TRBD1 (5 bases). Germline lookup yields CDR1 MNHEY and CDR2 SMNVEV (reference sequence). The CDR3 is 14 residues long. V lost 6 bases and J lost 4, with 15 bases in between. The CDR3 sequence is CASRMRGLSTEAFF. CDR3 in DNA: TGTGCCAGCAGAATGAGGGGTTTGAGCACTGAAGCTTTCTTT.

The chain joins TRBV7-2 to TRBJ1-1; D perhaps matches TRBD1 (6 bases). CDR3 size: 14 residues. Per the germline V gene, CDR1 is SGHTA and CDR2 is FQGNSA. The germline V and J ends were trimmed by 4 bases and 4 bases, with 13 bases remaining between them. The CDR3 spells CASSSTGTSTEAFF. The CDR3 region has the DNA TGTGCCAGCAGCTCCACAGGGACTAGCACTGAAGCTTTCTTT.

J is TRBJ1-4 and V is TRBV11-3; D ambiguous. CDR3 size: 15 residues. Trimming removed 2 bases from V and 5 bases from J, with 12 bases in between. The V gene's germline CDR1 is SGHNT and CDR2 YENEEA. The CDR3 loop reads CASSLSTGANEKLFF. CDR3 DNA: TGTGCCAGCAGCTTATCCACGGGAGCGAATGAAAAACTGTTTTTT.

The chain links TRBV5-1 to TRBJ2-2; TRBD2 might be the D (5 bases). V lost 6 bases, J lost 0 bases, and 9 bases lay in between. Germline V lookup: CDR1 SGHRS, CDR2 YFSETQ. CDR3 length equals 14 residues. CDR3 coding DNA: TGCGCCAGCACACAGCGGTCGAACACCGGGGAGCTGTTTTTT. Protein product: CASTQRSNTGELFF.

The chain combines TRBV15 with TRBJ2-1; possible D gene TRBD2, 5 bases. Trimming cost V 0 bases and J 6 bases, with 6 bases left between them. The germline CDR1 and CDR2 sequences are LNHNV and YYDKDF (reference sequence). The CDR3 has 13 amino acids. DNA for the CDR3: TGTGCCACCAGCAGAGAGGGGAGCAATGAGCAGTTCTTC. Protein sequence: CATSREGSNEQFF.

The rearrangement joins TRBV7-2 to TRBJ2-3; TRBD1 is a possible D gene (5 bases). The CDR3 length is 14 residues. V gave up 5 bases and J gave up 4 bases, with 13 bases separating them. CDR1 and CDR2 (germline): SGHTA, FQGNSA. In nucleotides, the CDR3 is TGTGCCAGCAGCCCAGGTGTAGGGGCAGATACGCAGTATTTT. Its protein product is CASSPGVGADTQYF.

This clone was recorded once. This chain links TRBV24-1 with TRBJ1-1; D is uncertain. Germline CDR1 reads KGHDR; CDR2 reads SFDVKD. Trimming cost V 5 bases and J 3 bases, with 15 bases left between them. The CDR3 sequence is 15 residues long. The CDR3 coding sequence is TGTGCCACCAGTGCCTCAGGAATACAAGACACTGAAGCTTTCTTT. Encoded protein: CATSASGIQDTEAFF.

The chain combines TRBV5-1 with TRBJ2-3; D gene ambiguous. The germline V gene has CDR1 SGHRS and CDR2 YFSETQ. The CDR3 sequence is 14 residues long. V gave up 0 bases and J gave up 4 bases, with 9 bases separating them. CDR3 in amino acids: CASSLVGRSDTQYF. DNA for the CDR3: TGCGCCAGCAGCTTGGTTGGCAGGTCAGATACGCAGTATTTT.

This clone was seen once. The gene calls are TRBV19 and TRBJ2-1; D uncertain. CDR1 and CDR2 from the germline V gene are LNHDA and SQIVND (reference sequence). V lost 0 bases, J lost 2 bases, and 14 bases lay in between. The CDR3 loop spans 17 amino acids. The CDR3 nucleotides are TGTGCCAGTAGTATAGATCTTTTCAGAAAAGCCTACAATGAGCAGTTCTTC. It encodes CASSIDLFRKAYNEQFF.

CDR3 bases: TGCGCCAGCAGCCCGGTGGGGGGTCTTAAACAAGAGACCCAGTACTTC. Translated, it gives CASSPVGGLKQETQYF. The V gene is TRBV5-1, the J gene TRBJ2-5; D perhaps matches TRBD2 (6 bases). The CDR3 is 16 amino acids. The germline V and J ends were trimmed by 4 bases and 2 bases, with 18 bases remaining between them. CDR1 SGHRS and CDR2 YFSETQ come from the germline V gene. The full variable domain, rest sourced from reference TRBV5-1 and TRBJ2-5, is KAGVTQTPRYLIKTRGQQVTLSCSPISGHRSVSWYQQTPGQGLQFLFEYFSETQRNKGNFPGRFSGRQFSNSRSEMNVSTLELGDSALYLCASSPVGGLKQETQYFGPGTRLLVL.

The chain employs TRBV19 and TRBJ1-1; D may be TRBD1 (5 bases). V was clipped by 6 bases and J by 3 bases, with 20 bases between them. CDR1 and CDR2 from the germline V gene are LNHDA and SQIVND (reference sequence). This CDR3 is 16 amino acids long. The CDR3 region is CASSPPSGDSYTEAFF. The CDR3, as DNA: TGTGCCAGTAGCCCACCCTCCGGAGACAGCTACACTGAAGCTTTCTTT.